This TCR beta chain was captured in a study of cytomegalovirus exposure and HLA in healthy donors. Study overall: The 95 to 150 validation repertoires, a later analysis reported, used the same platform as the approximately 670 first-cohort repertoires.

Germline loops: CDR1 DFQATT, CDR2 SNEGSKA (reference sequence). This CDR3 spans 11 amino acids. Trimming stripped 6 bases from V and 7 bases from J, with 10 bases between. Here immunoSEQ multiplex PCR was the method, and the copy in TCRdb shows in-frame clones only, minus some. Of 110,000 to 150,000 clones in the sample, roughly 93% were seen once. Sequenced input: PBMCs. The chain employs TRBV20-1 and TRBJ2-1, with a possible D match to TRBD1 (5 bases). The clonotype originates from a man aged 18 to 30 in good health and CMV-seropositive. The CDR3 loop is CSALPGNEQFF. The CDR3 DNA follows: TGCAGTGCCTTACCAGGGAATGAGCAGTTCTTC.